These 32 T cell receptor beta chains share one sample of origin, sequenced in a study of molecular identifiers for immune sequencing clone quantification. TCRdb called the PCR reads again in MiXCR, with one record for every CDR3 protein. The table has 550,000 to 750,000 distinct CDR3 sequences, just under 20% seen once. The sequencing input was naive CD8+ T cells from blood, with Jurkat cell RNA spiked in. Subset in this sample: FACS-sorted CD8+CD4-CCR7+CD45RA+ naive T cells. All receptors derive from a human donor in good health. Some libraries in this study had Jurkat cell RNA spiked in.

In this sample, this clonotype turned up many times. The CDR3 bases are TGTGCCAGCAGCTTAACAAAGGGAGGTGGGACTGAAGCTTTCTTT. Residues: CASSLTKGGGTEAFF. This chain joins TRBV7-2 and TRBJ1-1; the D is unclear. In germline, CDR1 is SGHTA, CDR2 FQGNSA. The CDR3 runs 15 residues. With 2 bases removed from V and 5 bases from J, the gap between germline ends came to 15 bases.

In this sample, this clonotype turned up many times. The CDR3 region has the DNA TGTGCCAGCAGTCCCCCGCGACAGGGTAACACTGAAGCTTTCTTT. Translation gives CASSPPRQGNTEAFF. The V gene is TRBV12-3 or TRBV12-4, the J gene TRBJ1-1; 7 nucleotides agree with TRBD1. The CDR3 runs to 15 residues. Trimming took 5 bases from V and 2 from J; bases not matched to a gene: 8.

Regarding this clonotype: A much larger clone lies a single base off, so this may be a read error. The gene calls are TRBV12-3 or TRBV12-4 and TRBJ2-7, with D hard to call. Trimming stripped 11 bases from V and 4 bases from J, with 21 bases between. This CDR3 has 14 residues. The CDR3 region has the DNA TGTGCCGGCATGCGAACCGGATCGATATACGAGCAGTACTTC. It codes for CAGMRTGSIYEQYF.

In its sample, this clonotype was seen many times. The CDR3 region is CSVEPPMITEAFF. CDR3 nucleotide sequence: TGCAGCGTTGAACCCCCAATGATCACTGAAGCTTTCTTT. This chain links TRBV29-1 with TRBJ1-1; D is unclear. This CDR3 region has 13 residues. Trimming took 2 bases from V and 4 from J, leaving 11 bases between them. Per the germline V gene, CDR1 is SQVTM and CDR2 is ANQGSEA.

This clonotype occurred many times. The rearrangement links TRBV4-3 to TRBJ1-2; 7 bases agree with TRBD1. There are 17 residues in the CDR3. Germline V gene lookup returns CDR1 LGHNA and CDR2 YSLEER. The junction had 11 bases not matched to a gene; V was cut back by 0 bases and J by 4 bases. CDR3 sequence: CASSQELRQGDAYGYTF. The DNA of the CDR3 is TGCGCCAGCAGCCAAGAGCTGCGGCAGGGGGACGCCTATGGCTACACCTTC.

The rearrangement joins TRBV6-2 or TRBV6-3 to TRBJ2-5; possible D gene TRBD1, 6 bases. Germline CDR1 is MNHEY and CDR2 is SVGEGT. CDR3 length equals 13 residues. Trimming left V 5 bases short and J 4 bases short, with 11 bases between. CDR3 bases: TGTGCCAGCAGTGTCGGACAGATAGAGACCCAGTACTTC. Its protein product is CASSVGQIETQYF.

J is TRBJ2-5 and V is TRBV27; D is possibly TRBD2 (6 bases). The germline CDR1 and CDR2 sequences are MNHEY and SMNVEV (reference sequence). The CDR3 covers 14 residues. Deletions cut 0 bases from V and 4 bases from J, with 9 bases between. The CDR3 is CASSLSARGETQYF. DNA of the CDR3: TGTGCCAGCAGTTTATCGGCGCGGGGAGAGACCCAGTACTTC.

About this clonotype: A much larger clone differs by one base, so this may be a read error. The genes are TRBV12-3 or TRBV12-4 and TRBJ1-6; D is ambiguous. This CDR3 contains 12 residues. V was trimmed by 4 bases and J by 9 bases, leaving 7 bases between them. The CDR3 nucleotides read TGTGCCAGCAGTTGTGGAGGTTCACCCCTCCACTTT. It codes for CASSCGGSPLHF.

This clonotype came up many times. CDR3: CASSPERETNEQFF. In nucleotides, the CDR3 is TGTGCCAGCAGCCCGGAGCGGGAGACGAATGAGCAGTTCTTC. The chain employs TRBV4-2 and TRBJ2-1; 8 nucleotides align to TRBD2. CDR1 and CDR2 from the germline V gene are LGHNA and YNFKEQ. The V gene end was trimmed by 4 bases and the J gene end by 7 bases; junction bases not matched to a gene: 6. This CDR3 spans 14 amino acids.

This clonotype was seen more than once but under ten times. With a much larger clone just one base away, this may be a read error. The V call is TRBV27, the J call TRBJ1-5, with 8 bases aligning to TRBD1. Germline-derived CDR1 and CDR2 are MNHEY and SMNVEV (reference sequence). The CDR3 contains 17 residues. The CDR3 DNA reads as TGTGCCAGCGGTTTAGCAGGGGGCCCATATAGCAATCAGCCCCAGCATTTT. Protein product: CASGLAGGPYSNQPQHF.

The chain employs TRBV20-1 and TRBJ2-1; 8 nucleotides align to TRBD2. V dropped 0 bases and J dropped 5; count of bases not matched to a gene: 9. Germline V gene data show CDR1 as DFQATT and CDR2 as SNEGSKA (reference sequence). The CDR3 is 16 residues long. The CDR3 nucleotides read TGCAGTGCTAGAGATCGTCGACTAGCGCCCGACAATGAGCAGTTCTTC. This gives the protein CSARDRRLAPDNEQFF.

With regard to this clonotype: This clone may be a read error of a much larger clone one base away. V gene TRBV28 combines with J gene TRBJ2-3; the D gene is possibly TRBD1 (7 bases). The CDR3 totals 15 residues. Germline CDR1 reads MDHEN; CDR2 reads SYDVKM. For the CDR3, the DNA is TGTGCCAGCAGTTCCGGCCCAGGAGGGACAGATACGCGGTATTTT. As protein: CASSSGPGGTDTRYF. The whole variable domain, filled in from reference TRBV28 and TRBJ2-3, reads DVKVTQSSRYLVKRTGEKVFLECVQDMDHENMFWYRQDPGLGLRLIYFSYDVKMKEKGDIPEGYSVSREKKERFSLILESASTNQTSMYLCASSSGPGGTDTRYFGPGTRLTVL.

This clonotype was counted at least ten times. V is TRBV9 and J is TRBJ1-2; unclear D gene. CDR3 length: 14 amino acids. Germline loops: CDR1 SGDLS, CDR2 YYNGEE. Trimming took off 0 bases at V and 8 bases at J, with 14 bases between the two ends. The CDR3 here is CASSVEWEPGGYTF. In DNA form, the CDR3 reads TGTGCCAGCAGCGTAGAGTGGGAGCCTGGAGGCTACACCTTC. Full variable domain (outside the CDR3, taken from reference TRBV9 and TRBJ1-2): DSGVTQTPKHLITATGQRVTLRCSPRSGDLSVYWYQQSLDQGLQFLIQYYNGEERAKGNILERFSAQQFPDLHSELNLSSLELGDSALYFCASSVEWEPGGYTFGSGTRLTVV.

This clonotype has only a few counts. The rearrangement links TRBV28 to TRBJ2-1; D not certain. V was trimmed by 5 bases and J by 7 bases, leaving 21 bases between them. Germline CDR1 MDHEN, CDR2 SYDVKM. The CDR3 runs 16 residues. Here the CDR3 reads CASSPPLFRSANEQFF. DNA for the CDR3: TGTGCCAGCAGTCCCCCGCTGTTTAGGTCCGCTAATGAGCAGTTCTTC.

The rearrangement joins TRBV27 to TRBJ2-2, with 12 bases identical to TRBD2. There are 17 residues in the CDR3. Germline V gene data show CDR1 as MNHEY and CDR2 as SMNVEV (reference sequence). J gave up 4 bases and V 5 bases, and 8 bases lay outside the gene matches. CDR3 sequence (DNA): TGTGCCAGCAGTATACTAGCGGGAGGAGATGGCACCGGGGAGCTGTTTTTT. Translated: CASSILAGGDGTGELFF.

About this clonotype: A read error may be the cause here, since a much bigger clone is one base away. V is TRBV6-6 and J is TRBJ2-5; perhaps TRBD1 as D (5 bases). The CDR3 has 12 amino acids. Per the germline V gene, CDR1 is MNHNY and CDR2 is SVGAGI (reference sequence). The CDR3 protein is CANSPHQGTQYF. The CDR3 DNA is TGTGCCAACAGTCCCCACCAGGGGACCCAGTACTTC.

The chain joins TRBV7-9 to TRBJ2-3, with D possibly called TRBD1 or TRBD2 (6 bases each). The CDR3 extends over 17 amino acids. Trimming removed 4 bases from V and 8 bases from J, with 25 bases in between. Germline V gene lookup returns CDR1 SEHNR and CDR2 FQNEAQ (reference sequence). The CDR3 nucleotides are TGTGCCAGCAGCTCTAATCGGGGGCCCTCTGAGTCGGTTACGCAGTATTTT. This sequence encodes CASSSNRGPSESVTQYF.

This clonotype was observed at least ten times. The rearrangement uses TRBV5-5 and TRBJ2-7; 8 bases line up with TRBD1. CDR3 length: 15 residues. CDR1 and CDR2 (germline): SGHKS, YYEKEE (reference sequence). The ends lost 3 bases at V and 0 bases at J; junction bases unmatched: 5. The CDR3 sequence: CASSWTGTGSYEQYF. For the CDR3, the DNA is TGTGCCAGCAGCTGGACCGGGACAGGCTCCTACGAGCAGTACTTC.

The chain links TRBV18 to TRBJ1-1; D unresolved. From germline, CDR1 is KGHSH and CDR2 LQKENI. This CDR3 is 16 amino acids long. V lost 2 bases and J lost 1, with 14 bases in between. The chain's CDR3 is CASSPEVDRPNTEAFF. The DNA for the CDR3 is TGTGCCAGCTCACCAGAAGTCGATCGACCGAACACTGAAGCTTTCTTT.

This clonotype appeared many times. The chain carries TRBV7-9 and TRBJ1-2; 8 bases match TRBD1. Germline loops: CDR1 SEHNR, CDR2 FQNEAQ (reference sequence). The V gene end was trimmed by 5 bases and the J gene end by 4 bases; junction bases not matched to a gene: 15. The length of the CDR3 is 17 residues. The CDR3 DNA sequence: TGTGCCAGCAGCCCTTCAGGGGGCTTTTTGTATAGCTATGGCTACACCTTC. Translation: CASSPSGGFLYSYGYTF.

This chain connects TRBV29-1 to TRBJ2-1; D ambiguous. Germline CDR1 is SQVTM and CDR2 is ANQGSEA. V lost 0 bases to trimming and J lost 3 bases, with 9 bases between them. The length of the CDR3 is 14 residues. The CDR3 sequence is CSVEEDPDYNEQFF. The CDR3 DNA follows: TGCAGCGTTGAAGAGGACCCAGACTACAATGAGCAGTTCTTC.

Details on this clonotype: The junction does not match germline at one end; this may be a read error. This chain joins TRBV7-3 and TRBJ2-1; 13 bases match TRBD2. The CDR3 has 15 amino acids. CDR1 is SGHTA, CDR2 FQGTGA, per germline. In DNA form, the CDR3 reads TGTGCCGGCAGCCAACTAGCGGGAGGGCCTAATGAGCAGTTCTTC. Translating gives CAGSQLAGGPNEQFF.

As to this clonotype: Mismatch with germline at one junction end may stem from a read error. The chain has TRBV9 and TRBJ2-2, with unresolved D. Germline V gene lookup returns CDR1 SGDLS and CDR2 YYNGEE. The CDR3 consists of 15 residues. The CDR3 coding sequence is TGTGCCAGCAGCCCTCAGGACCGAAACACCAGGGAGCTGTTTTTT. Translated, it gives CASSPQDRNTRELFF.

This clonotype was counted at least ten times. The J gene is TRBJ2-1, the V gene TRBV7-2; TRBD1 might be the D (6 bases). The length of the CDR3 is 15 residues. V lost 4 bases, J lost 4 bases, and 14 bases lay in between. From germline, CDR1 is SGHTA and CDR2 FQGNSA. CDR3 nucleotide sequence: TGTGCCAGCAGCTCGAATGCCAGGGGTTACAATGAGCAGTTCTTC. Its translation: CASSSNARGYNEQFF.

On this clonotype itself: Given the absence of the conserved phenylalanine or tryptophan at the CDR3 end, a read error is likely. The chain links TRBV6-2 or TRBV6-3 to TRBJ1-6; possible D gene TRBD1, 5 bases. The V end lost 6 bases, the J end lost 10 bases, and 16 bases lay between the germline ends. CDR1 MNHEY and CDR2 SVGEGT come from the germline V gene. The CDR3 length is 14 residues. CDR3 in amino acids: CASRPGVRGSPLHS. The CDR3 DNA reads as TGTGCCAGCAGACCCGGTGTCCGGGGGTCACCCCTCCACTCT.

This clonotype was counted ten times or more. The chain joins TRBV6-5 to TRBJ1-3; no definite D call. The CDR3 sequence is 12 residues long. CDR1 MNHEY and CDR2 SVGAGI come from the germline V gene. The V end lost 6 bases, the J end lost 5 bases, and 8 bases lay between the germline ends. CDR3 DNA sequence: TGTGCCAGCAGCCCCGACAGAAACACCATATATTTT. Protein: CASSPDRNTIYF.

Concerning this clonotype itself: A read error may explain this, as a much larger clone is one base away. The V gene is TRBV10-2, the J gene TRBJ2-5; 10 bases are a match to TRBD2. The CDR3 loop spans 15 amino acids. CDR1 and CDR2 from the germline V gene are WSHSY and SAAADI. The CDR3 nucleotides are TGCGCCAGCAGTGGCACTAGCGGGATTCAAGAGGCCCAGTACTTC. Its protein product is CASSGTSGIQEAQYF.

To note about this clonotype: Sequence at one end of the junction differs from germline and may be a read error. The V gene is TRBV9, the J gene TRBJ2-7; possible D gene TRBD2, 5 bases. This CDR3 has 15 residues. Germline CDR1 reads SGDLS; CDR2 reads YYNGEE. The CDR3 nucleotides read TGCGCCAGCAACCCAAGGTTCACCGGGACCTACGAGCAGTACTTC. This translates into CASNPRFTGTYEQYF.

This clonotype has just a few counts. The CDR3 protein is CASSTSGGYNEQFF. The CDR3 DNA reads TGCGCCAGCAGCACTAGCGGGGGATACAATGAGCAGTTCTTC. This chain links TRBV4-3 with TRBJ2-1, with 11 bases fitting TRBD2. The length of the CDR3 is 14 residues. The germline V gene has CDR1 LGHNA and CDR2 YSLEER. Losses at the gene ends were 5 bases for V and 4 bases for J; bases not matched to a gene: 1.

This clonotype was counted ten times or more. The chain joins TRBV7-9 to TRBJ1-1; TRBD1 matches 7 bases. Per germline, CDR1 SEHNR and CDR2 FQNEAQ (reference sequence). The J segment lost 6 bases and the V segment lost 5 bases, leaving 15 bases of the junction unmatched. This CDR3 has 16 residues. DNA for the CDR3: TGTGCCAGCAGCCCGTCGCCGACAGGGTTTATCGCTGAAGCTTTCTTT. Translation gives CASSPSPTGFIAEAFF.

As concerns this clonotype: This may stem from a read error, because a much larger clone lies one nucleotide away. The J gene is TRBJ2-2, the V gene TRBV10-3; the D is unclear. V lost 3 bases, J lost 4 bases, and 12 bases lay in between. The CDR3 is made up of 15 amino acids. Germline assignment: CDR1 ENHRY and CDR2 SYGVKD. The CDR3 nucleotides are TGTGCCATCAGTGACCCTCAGGTCCGCACCGGGGAGCTGTTTTTT. Its protein is CAISDPQVRTGELFF.

A note on this clonotype: A read error may be the cause here, since a much bigger clone is one base away. The rearrangement uses TRBV30 and TRBJ2-1; 8 bases align to TRBD1. CDR3 size: 14 residues. CDR1 and CDR2 (germline): GTSNPN, SVGIG (reference sequence). Germline trimming cut 4 bases from V and 9 bases from J; bases unmatched to any gene: 11. The CDR3 protein is CAWTPRTGLLEQFF. In nucleotides, the CDR3 is TGTGCCTGGACCCCCAGGACAGGGCTGCTTGAGCAGTTCTTC.